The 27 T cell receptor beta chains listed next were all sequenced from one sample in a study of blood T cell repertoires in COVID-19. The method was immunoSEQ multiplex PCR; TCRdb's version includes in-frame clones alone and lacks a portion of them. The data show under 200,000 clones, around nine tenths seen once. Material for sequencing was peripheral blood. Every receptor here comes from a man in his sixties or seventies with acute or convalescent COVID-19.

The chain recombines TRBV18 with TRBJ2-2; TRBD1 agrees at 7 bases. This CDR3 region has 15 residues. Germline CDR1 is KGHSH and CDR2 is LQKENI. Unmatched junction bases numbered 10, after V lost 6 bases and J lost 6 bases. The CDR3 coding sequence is TGTGCCAGCTCCCGGCAGAGACAGGGCGCCGGGGAGCTGTTTTTT. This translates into CASSRQRQGAGELFF.

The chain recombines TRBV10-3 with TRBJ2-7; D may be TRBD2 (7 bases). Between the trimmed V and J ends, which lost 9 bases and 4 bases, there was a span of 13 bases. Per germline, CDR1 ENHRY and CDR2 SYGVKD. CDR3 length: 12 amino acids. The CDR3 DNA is TGTGCCATTAGTAGGGGGGGGTACGAGCAGTACTTC. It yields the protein CAISRGGYEQYF.

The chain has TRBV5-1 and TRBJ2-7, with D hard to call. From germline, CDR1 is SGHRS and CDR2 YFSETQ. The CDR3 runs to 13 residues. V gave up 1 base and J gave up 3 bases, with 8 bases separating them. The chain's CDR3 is CASSLTTNYEQYF. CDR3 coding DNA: TGCGCCAGCAGCTTGACAACAAACTACGAGCAGTACTTC.

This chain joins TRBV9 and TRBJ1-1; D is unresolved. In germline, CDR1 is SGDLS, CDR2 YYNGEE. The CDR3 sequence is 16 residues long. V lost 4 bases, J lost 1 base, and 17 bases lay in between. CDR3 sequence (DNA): TGTGCCAGCAGCCCTCGGGAGCGGGCAGGGAACACTGAAGCTTTCTTT. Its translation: CASSPRERAGNTEAFF.

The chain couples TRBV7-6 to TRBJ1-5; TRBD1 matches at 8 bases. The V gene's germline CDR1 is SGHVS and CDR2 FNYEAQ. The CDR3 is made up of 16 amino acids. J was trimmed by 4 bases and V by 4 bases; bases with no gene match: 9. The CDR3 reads CASSSQGGTSNQPQHF. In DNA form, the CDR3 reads TGTGCCAGCAGCTCACAGGGGGGGACCTCAAATCAGCCCCAGCATTTT.

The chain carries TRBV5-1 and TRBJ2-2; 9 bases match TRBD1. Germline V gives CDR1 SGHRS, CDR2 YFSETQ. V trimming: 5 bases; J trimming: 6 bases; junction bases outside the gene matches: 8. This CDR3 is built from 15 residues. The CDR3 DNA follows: TGCGCCAGCAGTCCGACCGGGACAGGGCCCGGGGAGCTGTTTTTT. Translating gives CASSPTGTGPGELFF.

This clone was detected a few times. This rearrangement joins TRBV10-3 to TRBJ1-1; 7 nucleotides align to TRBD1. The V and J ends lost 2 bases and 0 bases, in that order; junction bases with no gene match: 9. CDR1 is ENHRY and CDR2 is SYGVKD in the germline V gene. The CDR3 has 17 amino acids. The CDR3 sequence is CAISEPKTGDMNTEAFF. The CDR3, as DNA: TGTGCCATCAGTGAGCCCAAAACAGGGGATATGAACACTGAAGCTTTCTTT.

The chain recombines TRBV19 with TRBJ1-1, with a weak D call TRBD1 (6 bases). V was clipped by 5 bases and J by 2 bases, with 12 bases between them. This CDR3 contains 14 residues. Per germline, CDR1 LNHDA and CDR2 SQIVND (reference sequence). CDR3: CASSARTVNTEAFF. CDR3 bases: TGTGCCAGTAGTGCCCGGACAGTAAACACTGAAGCTTTCTTT.

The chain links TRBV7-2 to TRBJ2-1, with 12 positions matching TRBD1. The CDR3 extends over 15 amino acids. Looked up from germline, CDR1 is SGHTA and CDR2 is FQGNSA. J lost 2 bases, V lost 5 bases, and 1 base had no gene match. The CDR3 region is CASSRDRGPYNEQFF. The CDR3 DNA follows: TGTGCCAGCAGCCGGGACAGGGGGCCCTACAATGAGCAGTTCTTC.

Here the CDR3 reads CASSPTDRHSPLHF. In DNA form, the CDR3 reads TGTGCCAGCTCACCAACCGACAGACATTCACCCCTCCACTTT. The chain employs TRBV18 and TRBJ1-6; D might be TRBD1 (5 bases). Trimming shortened V by 2 bases and J by 8 bases, and 10 bases separated the two germline ends. This CDR3 is 14 amino acids long. Per germline, CDR1 KGHSH and CDR2 LQKENI.

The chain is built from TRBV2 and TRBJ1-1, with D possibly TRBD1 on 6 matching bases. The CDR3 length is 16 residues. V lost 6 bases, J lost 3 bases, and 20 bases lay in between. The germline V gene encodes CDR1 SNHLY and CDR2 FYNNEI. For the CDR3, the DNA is TGTGCCAGCAGATCACAGGGTGGAGCCCCTCACACTGAAGCTTTCTTT. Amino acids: CASRSQGGAPHTEAFF.

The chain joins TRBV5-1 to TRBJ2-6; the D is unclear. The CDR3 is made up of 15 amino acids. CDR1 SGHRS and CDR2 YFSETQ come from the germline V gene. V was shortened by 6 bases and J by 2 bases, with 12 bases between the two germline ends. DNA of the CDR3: TGCGCCAGCAACGGAGAGGTAGCTGGGGCCAACGTCCTGACTTTC. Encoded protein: CASNGEVAGANVLTF.

The CDR3 DNA reads TGTGCCAGCAGTTACACTCGACCGCTTACAATGAGGACAGGGCAAGTCACTGAAGCTTTCTTT. This sequence encodes CASSYTRPLTMRTGQVTEAFF. The genes are TRBV6-2 or TRBV6-3 and TRBJ1-1, with TRBD1 matching 8 bases. The germline CDR1 and CDR2 sequences are MNHEY and SVGEGT. Germline trimming cut 2 bases from V and 4 bases from J; bases unmatched to any gene: 24. The CDR3 length is 21 residues.

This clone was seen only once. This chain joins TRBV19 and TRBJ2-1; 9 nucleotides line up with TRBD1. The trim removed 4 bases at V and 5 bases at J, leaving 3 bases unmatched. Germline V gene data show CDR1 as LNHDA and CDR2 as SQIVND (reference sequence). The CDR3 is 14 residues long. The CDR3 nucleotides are TGTGCCAGTAGTACCGGGACAGGGCACAATGAGCAGTTCTTC. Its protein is CASSTGTGHNEQFF.

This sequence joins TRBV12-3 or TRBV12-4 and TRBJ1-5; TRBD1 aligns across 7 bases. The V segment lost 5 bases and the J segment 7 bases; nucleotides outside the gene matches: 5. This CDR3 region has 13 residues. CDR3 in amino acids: CASSVQGRQPQHF. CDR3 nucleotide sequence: TGTGCCAGCAGTGTACAGGGGCGGCAGCCCCAGCATTTT.

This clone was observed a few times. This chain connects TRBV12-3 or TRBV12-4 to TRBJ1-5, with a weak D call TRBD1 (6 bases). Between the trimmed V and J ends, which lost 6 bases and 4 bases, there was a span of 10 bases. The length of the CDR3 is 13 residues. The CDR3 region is CASRAQGNQPQHF. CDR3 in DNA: TGTGCCAGCAGGGCTCAGGGGAATCAGCCCCAGCATTTT.

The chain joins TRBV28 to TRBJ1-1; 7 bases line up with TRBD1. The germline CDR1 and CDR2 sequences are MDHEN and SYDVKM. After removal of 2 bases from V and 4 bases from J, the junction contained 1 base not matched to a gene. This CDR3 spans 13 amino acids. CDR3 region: CASSLNRGTEAFF. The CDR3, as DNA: TGTGCCAGCAGTTTAAACAGGGGCACTGAAGCTTTCTTT.

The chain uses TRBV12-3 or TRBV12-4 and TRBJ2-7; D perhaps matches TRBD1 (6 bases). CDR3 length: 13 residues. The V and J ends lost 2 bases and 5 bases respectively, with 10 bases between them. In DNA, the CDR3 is TGTGCCAGCAGTTTAAACAGGGTACACGAGCAGTACTTC. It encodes CASSLNRVHEQYF.

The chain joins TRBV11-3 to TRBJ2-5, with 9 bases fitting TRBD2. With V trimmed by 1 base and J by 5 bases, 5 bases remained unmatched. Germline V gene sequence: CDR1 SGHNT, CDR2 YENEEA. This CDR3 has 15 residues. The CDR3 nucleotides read TGTGCCAGCAGCTTAGTCGCGGGAGGGACGGAGACCCAGTACTTC. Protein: CASSLVAGGTETQYF.

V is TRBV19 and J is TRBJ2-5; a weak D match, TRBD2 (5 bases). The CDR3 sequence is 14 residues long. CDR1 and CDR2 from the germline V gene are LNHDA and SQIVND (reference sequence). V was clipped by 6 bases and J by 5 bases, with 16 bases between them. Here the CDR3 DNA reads TGTGCCAGTAGCTTAAACAACTGGGAGGAGACCCAGTACTTC. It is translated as CASSLNNWEETQYF. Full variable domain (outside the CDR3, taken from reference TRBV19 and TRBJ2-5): DGGITQSPKYLFRKEGQNVTLSCEQNLNHDAMYWYRQDPGQGLRLIYYSQIVNDFQKGDIAEGYSVSREKKESFPLTVTSAQKNPTAFYLCASSLNNWEETQYFGPGTRLLVL.

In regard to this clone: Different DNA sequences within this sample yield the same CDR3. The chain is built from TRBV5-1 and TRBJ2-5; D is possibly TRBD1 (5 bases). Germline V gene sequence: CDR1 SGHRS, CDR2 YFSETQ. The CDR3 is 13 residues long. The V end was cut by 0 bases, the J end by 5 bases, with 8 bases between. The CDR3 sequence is CASSLEGRETQYF. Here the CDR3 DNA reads TGCGCCAGCAGCTTGGAGGGGCGCGAGACCCAGTACTTC.

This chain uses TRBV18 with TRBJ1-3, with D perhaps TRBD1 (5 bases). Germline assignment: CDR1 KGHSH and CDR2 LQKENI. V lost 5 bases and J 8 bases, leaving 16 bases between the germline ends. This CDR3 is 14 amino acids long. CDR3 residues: CASSATAGTDTIYF. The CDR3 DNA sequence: TGTGCCAGCTCAGCCACGGCGGGGACGGACACCATATATTTT. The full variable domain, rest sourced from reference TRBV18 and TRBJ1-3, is NAGVMQNPRHLVRRRGQEARLRCSPMKGHSHVYWYRQLPEEGLKFMVYLQKENIIDESGMPKERFSAEFPKEGPSILRIQQVVRGDSAAYFCASSATAGTDTIYFGEGSWLTVV.

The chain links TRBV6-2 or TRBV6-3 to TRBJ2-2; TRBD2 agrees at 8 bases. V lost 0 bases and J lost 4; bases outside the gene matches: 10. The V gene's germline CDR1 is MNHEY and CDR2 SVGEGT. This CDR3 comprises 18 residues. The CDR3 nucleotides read TGTGCCAGCAGTTACTCGTATTTGGCGGGAGGACCCACCGGGGAGCTGTTTTTT. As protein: CASSYSYLAGGPTGELFF.

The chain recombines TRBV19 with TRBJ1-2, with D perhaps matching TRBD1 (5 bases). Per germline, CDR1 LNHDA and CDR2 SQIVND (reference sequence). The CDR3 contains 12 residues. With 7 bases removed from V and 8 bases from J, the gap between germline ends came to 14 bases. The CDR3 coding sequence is TGTGCCAGTAACTTAAGGGGCAGAGGCTACACCTTC. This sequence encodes CASNLRGRGYTF.

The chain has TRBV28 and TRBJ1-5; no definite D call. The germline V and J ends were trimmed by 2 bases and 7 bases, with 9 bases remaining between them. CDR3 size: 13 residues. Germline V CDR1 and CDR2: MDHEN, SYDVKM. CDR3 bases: TGTGCCAGCAGTTTACGGGATACGCAGCCCCAGCATTTT. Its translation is CASSLRDTQPQHF.

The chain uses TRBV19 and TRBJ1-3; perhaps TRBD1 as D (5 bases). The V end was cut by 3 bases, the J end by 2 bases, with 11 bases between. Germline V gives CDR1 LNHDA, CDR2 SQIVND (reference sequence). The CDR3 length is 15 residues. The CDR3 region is CASSIPSGTGNTIYF. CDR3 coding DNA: TGTGCCAGTAGTATTCCTTCAGGGACTGGAAACACCATATATTTT.

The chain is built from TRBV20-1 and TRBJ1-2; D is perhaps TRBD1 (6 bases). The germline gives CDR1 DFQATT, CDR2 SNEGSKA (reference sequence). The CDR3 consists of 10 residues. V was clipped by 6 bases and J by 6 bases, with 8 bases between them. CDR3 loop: CSARGNGYTF. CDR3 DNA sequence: TGCAGTGCCAGGGGAAATGGCTACACCTTC.